Listed here are 10 T cell receptor beta chains from one sample, sequenced in a study of immune evolution from preneoplasia to lung adenocarcinoma. Profiling relied on immunoSEQ multiplex PCR, and the TCRdb table lists in-frame clones only, not all of them. Of around 12,000 clones in the sample, approximately 86% are singletons; the top ten hold roughly 1.6%. Sequencing was done on a sample of FFPE minimally invasive lung adenocarcinoma tissue. The source is a person aged 65 to 85 with lung adenocarcinoma.

The gene calls are TRBV29-1 and TRBJ1-1; D is unclear. Trimming took off 4 bases at V and 3 bases at J, with 9 bases between the two ends. The CDR3 loop spans 12 amino acids. Per the germline V gene, CDR1 is SQVTM and CDR2 is ANQGSEA. The CDR3 DNA follows: TGCAGCGTTGGTGTAGGGTACACTGAAGCTTTCTTT. It specifies CSVGVGYTEAFF.

The chain recombines TRBV6-1 with TRBJ2-2; D remains ambiguous. Germline CDR1 MNHNS, CDR2 SASEGT. This CDR3 region has 14 residues. V gave up 8 bases and J gave up 4 bases, with 14 bases separating them. CDR3 sequence (DNA): TGTGCCAGCTCGTACGTTGGGTCCACCGGGGAGCTGTTTTTT. Its translation is CASSYVGSTGELFF.

The rearrangement links TRBV18 to TRBJ2-5; 8 bases fit TRBD1. CDR1 and CDR2 (germline): KGHSH, LQKENI. There are 13 residues in the CDR3. V gave up 3 bases and J gave up 4 bases; unmatched junction bases: 1. The CDR3 bases are TGTGCCAGCTCACCCGGACAGGGAGAGACCCAGTACTTC. Translation gives CASSPGQGETQYF.

This chain uses TRBV7-9 with TRBJ2-2; D is unresolved. The V gene lost 6 bases and the J gene lost 6 bases, with 17 bases spanning the gap. CDR3 length equals 15 residues. CDR1 and CDR2 from the germline V gene are SEHNR and FQNEAQ (reference sequence). The CDR3 coding sequence is TGTGCCAGCAGGCCAAAGGCCGGGTCCGCCGGGGAGCTGTTTTTT. Protein product: CASRPKAGSAGELFF. Full variable domain (remainder filled in from reference TRBV7-9 and TRBJ2-2): DTGVSQNPRHKITKRGQNVTFRCDPISEHNRLYWYRQTLGQGPEFLTYFQNEAQLEKSRLLSDRFSAERPKGSFSTLEIQRTEQGDSAMYLCASRPKAGSAGELFFGEGSRLTVL.

The rearrangement uses TRBV11-2 and TRBJ1-1; 10 nucleotides match TRBD1. Losses at the gene ends were 5 bases for V and 4 bases for J; bases not matched to a gene: 7. Germline CDR1 is SGHAT and CDR2 is FQNNGV. This CDR3 spans 15 amino acids. In nucleotides, the CDR3 is TGTGCCAGCAGCCGACGACAGGGGGCCGGCACTGAAGCTTTCTTT. Residues: CASSRRQGAGTEAFF.

CDR3 protein: CASSLRPVAKNIQYF. The CDR3 DNA reads as TGTGCCAGCAGTCTGCGCCCGGTGGCCAAAAACATTCAGTACTTC. The chain employs TRBV6-4 and TRBJ2-4; D remains unclear. This CDR3 has 15 residues. Trimming took off 5 bases at V and 1 base at J, with 12 bases between the two ends. From germline, CDR1 is MRHNA and CDR2 SNTAGT.

The J gene is TRBJ2-7, the V gene TRBV5-4, with D perhaps TRBD2 (6 bases). CDR3 length equals 14 residues. Trimming pared 2 bases from V and 5 bases from J, leaving 14 bases between. Germline V gene data show CDR1 as SGHNT and CDR2 as YYREEE (reference sequence). The CDR3 loop is CASSFTGRVHEQYF. The CDR3 DNA follows: TGTGCCAGCAGCTTTACCGGGAGAGTCCACGAGCAGTACTTC. The whole variable domain, filled in from reference TRBV5-4 and TRBJ2-7, reads ETGVTQSPTHLIKTRGQQVTLRCSSQSGHNTVSWYQQALGQGPQFIFQYYREEENGRGNFPPRFSGLQFPNYSSELNVNALELDDSALYLCASSFTGRVHEQYFGPGTRLTVT.

The chain has TRBV9 and TRBJ2-3, with TRBD2 identical over 8 bases. Germline V gene sequence: CDR1 SGDLS, CDR2 YYNGEE. This CDR3 region has 15 residues. Germline trimming cut 2 bases from V and 3 bases from J; bases unmatched to any gene: 5. The CDR3 here is CASSVREGLTDTQYF. CDR3 DNA sequence: TGTGCCAGCAGCGTCCGGGAGGGGTTAACAGATACGCAGTATTTT.

The rearrangement uses TRBV5-6 and TRBJ1-1; perhaps TRBD1 as D (6 bases). The CDR3 consists of 14 residues. The germline V and J ends were trimmed by 4 bases and 1 base, with 11 bases remaining between them. Germline-derived CDR1 and CDR2 are SGHDT and YYEEEE. The CDR3 protein is CASSRPTGNTEAFF. DNA of the CDR3: TGTGCCAGCAGCCGACCGACAGGGAACACTGAAGCTTTCTTT.

CDR3 nucleotides: TGTGCCAGCAGATTCCAGGGGAACACTGAAGCTTTCTTT. It yields the protein CASRFQGNTEAFF. The genes are TRBV6-6 and TRBJ1-1, with TRBD1 as a possible D gene (5 bases). Trimming left V 6 bases short and J 1 base short, with 9 bases between. CDR3 length: 13 amino acids. The V gene's germline CDR1 is MNHNY and CDR2 SVGAGI (reference sequence).